This T cell receptor (beta chain) was found in a study of beta chain features in type 1 diabetes. About the study: Patients and healthy donors were similar in age, gender and cell yields. Study observations and caveats: The influence of HLA type on TCRB rearrangement stayed undetermined. Among all four CD4+ subsets, Type 1 diabetes patients had TCRB CDR3s that were moderately but significantly shorter.

Expressed TCRB transcripts were sequenced, since all the RNA that had been isolated was reverse transcribed. Sequencing was performed with immunoSEQ multiplex PCR; in TCRdb, only in-frame clones are kept and a portion is missing. The data show nearly 700,000 clones, around 15% seen once. CDR3 size: 15 residues. The germline V gene encodes CDR1 SQVTM and CDR2 ANQGSEA. Trimming removed 0 bases at V and 3 bases at J, with 11 bases between. Every participating donor gave one draw, a heparinised blood sample averaging around 100 mL. This clone showed up just a few times. As yet, its antigen is unknown. The clonotype originates from a man between 18 and 29 years old with type 1 diabetes. V and J are TRBV29-1 and TRBJ1-4; the D gene is possibly TRBD1 (5 bases). The sample was naive CD4+ T cells from blood. The CDR3 region has the DNA TGCAGCGTTGAAGATGGCCGGGGGGCTAATGAAAAACTGTTTTTT. Protein product: CSVEDGRGANEKLFF.